This T cell receptor beta chain was sequenced for a study of T cells in Graves' hyperthyroidism and ophthalmopathy. The study, taken as a whole, reports: Model predictions of ophthalmopathy came a median about six months before onset. Through a model of 13 V-J features, ophthalmopathy was separated from stable hyperthyroidism.

RNA transcripts yielded amplified TCR beta CDR3 regions. A first-round RT-PCR of the TCR CDR3 used the HTBI primer set. One entry per CDR3 protein, called by TCRdb with MiXCR from the multiplex PCR reads. In the table there are hundreds of thousands of distinct CDR3 sequences, around 40% of which are singletons. Uncontrolled infection, other autoimmune disease, pregnancy and lactation each barred patients from inclusion. The CDR3 is made up of 14 amino acids. Germline CDR1 reads SNHLY; CDR2 reads FYNNEI. This clonotype was seen just once. What it recognizes is unknown. This chain links TRBV2 with TRBJ2-5; 7 bases are shared with TRBD2. The DNA end lines up better with TRBJ2-1; the J call may be wrong. Sequencing input: blood. The receptor was derived from a woman aged 40-49 years with Graves' hyperthyroidism. The CDR3 loop reads CASSELAEVNEQFF. The CDR3 bases are TGTGCCAGCAGTGAACTAGCGGAAGTCAATGAGCAGTTCTTC.